This T cell receptor (beta chain) emerged from a study of blood T cell repertoires in COVID-19. Study details: The study drew acute and convalescent COVID-19 samples from the United States, Italy and Spain. T cells, B-cell-depleted T cells, or PBMCs provided the cDNA or gDNA that served as material.

Deletions cut 11 bases from V and 4 bases from J, with 9 bases between. This CDR3 region has 11 residues. The germline CDR1 and CDR2 sequences are SGHTA and FQGTGA. A Seattle source enrolled patients during active infection and followed them longitudinally. Original methodology: Amplification of reference gene primers was used by the study to estimate nucleated cell counts. TCRdb's table, derived via immunoSEQ multiplex PCR, lists solely in-frame clones and lacks some. V, J and clone size reflect that table, while D and trimming were determined from the DNA. This table has 200,000 to 250,000 clones, 85% to 90% appearing once.

This TCR was sampled from a young man with COVID-19, enrolled during active disease. The sample comprised peripheral blood. The genes are TRBV7-3 and TRBJ1-3; no clear D gene. The CDR3 sequence: CASGYGNTIYF. As DNA, the CDR3 is TGTGCCTCGGGGTACGGAAACACCATATATTTT.